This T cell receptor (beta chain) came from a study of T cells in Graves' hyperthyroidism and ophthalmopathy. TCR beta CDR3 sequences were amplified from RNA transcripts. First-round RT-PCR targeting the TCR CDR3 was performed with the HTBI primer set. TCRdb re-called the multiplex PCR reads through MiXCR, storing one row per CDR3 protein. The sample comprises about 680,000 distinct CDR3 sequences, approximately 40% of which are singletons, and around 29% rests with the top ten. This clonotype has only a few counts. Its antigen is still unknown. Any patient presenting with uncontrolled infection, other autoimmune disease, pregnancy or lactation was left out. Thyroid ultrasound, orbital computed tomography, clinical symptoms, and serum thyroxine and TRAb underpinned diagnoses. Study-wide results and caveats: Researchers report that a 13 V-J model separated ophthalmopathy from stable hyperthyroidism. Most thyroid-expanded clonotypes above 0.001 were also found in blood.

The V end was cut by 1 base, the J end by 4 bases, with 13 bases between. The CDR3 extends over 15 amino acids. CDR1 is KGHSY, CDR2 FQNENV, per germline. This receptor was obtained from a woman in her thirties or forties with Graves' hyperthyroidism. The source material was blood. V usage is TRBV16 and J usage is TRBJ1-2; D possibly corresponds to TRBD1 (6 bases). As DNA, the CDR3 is TGTGCCAGCAGCCAATGGCCAGGGGAAGGCTATGGCTACACCTTC. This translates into CASSQWPGEGYGYTF.